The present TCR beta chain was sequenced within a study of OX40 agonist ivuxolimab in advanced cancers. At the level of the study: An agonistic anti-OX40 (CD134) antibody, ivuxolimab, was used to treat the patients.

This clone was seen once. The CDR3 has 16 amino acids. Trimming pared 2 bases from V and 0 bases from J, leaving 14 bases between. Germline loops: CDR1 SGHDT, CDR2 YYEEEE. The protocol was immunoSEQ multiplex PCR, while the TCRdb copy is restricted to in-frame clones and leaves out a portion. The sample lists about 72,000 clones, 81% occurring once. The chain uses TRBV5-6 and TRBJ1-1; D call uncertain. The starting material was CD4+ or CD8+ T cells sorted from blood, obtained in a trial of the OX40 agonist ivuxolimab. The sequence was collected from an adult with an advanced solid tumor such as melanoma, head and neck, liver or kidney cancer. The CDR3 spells CASSFNARELNTEAFF. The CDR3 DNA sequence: TGTGCCAGCAGCTTTAACGCCAGAGAGCTGAACACTGAAGCTTTCTTT.